This T cell receptor (beta chain) was captured in a study of control samples from healthy donors and cancer patients. Germline lookup yields CDR1 SGHTA and CDR2 FQGTGA. V shed 3 bases, J shed 4 bases, and the junction held 5 bases outside the gene matches. The CDR3 loop spans 14 amino acids. Profiled with immunoSEQ multiplex PCR; TCRdb holds only in-frame clones, not every one. Of approximately 110,000 clones detected, under 90% appear once; the ten largest clones hold approximately 13%. Sequencing was carried out using blood. The V gene is TRBV7-3, the J gene TRBJ1-2; 7 bases are shared with TRBD1. The sequence was obtained from a woman between 50 and 59 years old in good health. CDR3 nucleotide sequence: TGTGCCAGCAGCTTCCAGGGGGTCAGCTATGGCTACACCTTC. Translated: CASSFQGVSYGYTF.